This TCR beta chain was captured in a study of T cell responses to AZD1222 COVID-19 vaccine. General study results and limits: Donors were chiefly white British, with a greater number of females, and clonal diversity was perhaps underestimated. CD4 TCRs associated with vaccination spanned spike, dominating at 160-218 and 743-854.

Comment on this clone: Its target is not known.

Germline values: CDR1 KGHSH, CDR2 LQKENI. This CDR3 spans 17 amino acids. Trimming removed 3 bases at V and 0 bases at J, with 12 bases between. Profiling relied on immunoSEQ multiplex PCR, and the TCRdb table lists in-frame clones only, not all of them. Of 150,000 to 250,000 clones listed, just over 90% are singletons. The receptor comes from an adult who received the AZD1222 COVID-19 vaccine. This sample comprised peripheral blood, obtained 28 days after the second AZD1222 dose. V gene TRBV18 combines with J gene TRBJ2-6; maybe TRBD1 (6 bases). CDR3: CASSPMQGNSGANVLTF. The CDR3 DNA follows: TGTGCCAGCTCACCGATGCAGGGGAACTCTGGGGCCAACGTCCTGACTTTC. The whole variable domain, filled in from reference TRBV18 and TRBJ2-6, reads NAGVMQNPRHLVRRRGQEARLRCSPMKGHSHVYWYRQLPEEGLKFMVYLQKENIIDESGMPKERFSAEFPKEGPSILRIQQVVRGDSAAYFCASSPMQGNSGANVLTFGAGSRLTVL.